The source of this T cell receptor (beta chain) is a study of T cells after posttransplantation cyclophosphamide. This clone was observed at least ten times. Measured with immunoSEQ multiplex PCR; TCRdb has only the in-frame clones, and not every one. The data show about 36,000 clones, with none appearing a single time. The CDR3 has 14 residues. Trimming left V 0 bases short and J 7 bases short, with 10 bases between. CDR1 and CDR2 (germline): MNHEY, SVGAGI. This clonotype was obtained from a girl aged 10-17 years in good health, CMV-negative, and a related stem cell transplant donor. The chain joins TRBV6-5 to TRBJ2-1; no clear D gene. Sequenced input: PBMCs. The CDR3 sequence: CASSYSPSRNEQFF. The CDR3 DNA follows: TGTGCCAGCAGTTACTCCCCAAGTCGGAATGAGCAGTTCTTC.